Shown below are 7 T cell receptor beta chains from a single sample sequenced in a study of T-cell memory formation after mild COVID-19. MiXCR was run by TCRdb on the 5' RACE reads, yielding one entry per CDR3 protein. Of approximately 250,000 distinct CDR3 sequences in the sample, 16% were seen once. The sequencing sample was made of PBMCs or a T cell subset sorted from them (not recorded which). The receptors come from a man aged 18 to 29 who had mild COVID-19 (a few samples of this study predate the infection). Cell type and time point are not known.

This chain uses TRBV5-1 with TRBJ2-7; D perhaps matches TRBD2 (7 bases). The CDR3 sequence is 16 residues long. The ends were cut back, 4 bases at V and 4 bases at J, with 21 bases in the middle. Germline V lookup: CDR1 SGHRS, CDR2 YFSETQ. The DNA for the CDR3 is TGCGCCAGCAGCGCCGGTAACAGGGAGGGCCTTTACGAGCAGTACTTC. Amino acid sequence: CASSAGNREGLYEQYF.

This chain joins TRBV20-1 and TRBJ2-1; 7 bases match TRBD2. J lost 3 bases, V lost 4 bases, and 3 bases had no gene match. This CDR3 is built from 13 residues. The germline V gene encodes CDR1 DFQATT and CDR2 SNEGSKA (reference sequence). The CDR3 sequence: CSAMAGDYNEQFF. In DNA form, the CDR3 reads TGCAGTGCTATGGCGGGGGACTACAATGAGCAGTTCTTC.

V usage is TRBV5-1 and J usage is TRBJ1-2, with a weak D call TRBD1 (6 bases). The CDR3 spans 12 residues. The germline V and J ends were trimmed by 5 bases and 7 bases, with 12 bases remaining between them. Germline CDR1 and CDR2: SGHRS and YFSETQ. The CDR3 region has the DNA TGCGCCAGCAGGATTGACAGGCGTGGCTACACCTTC. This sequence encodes CASRIDRRGYTF.

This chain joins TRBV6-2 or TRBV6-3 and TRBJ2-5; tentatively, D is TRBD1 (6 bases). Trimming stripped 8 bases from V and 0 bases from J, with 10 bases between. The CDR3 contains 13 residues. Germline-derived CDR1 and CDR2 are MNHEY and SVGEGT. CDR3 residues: CASQRDNQETQYF. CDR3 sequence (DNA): TGTGCCAGCCAACGGGACAACCAAGAGACCCAGTACTTC.

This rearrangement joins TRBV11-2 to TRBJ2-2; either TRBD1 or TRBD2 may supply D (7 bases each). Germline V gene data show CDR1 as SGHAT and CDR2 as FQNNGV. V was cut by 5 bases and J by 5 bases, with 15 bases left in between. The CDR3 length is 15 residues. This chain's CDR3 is CASSPGGVGTGELFF. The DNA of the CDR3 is TGTGCCAGCAGCCCAGGGGGGGTAGGAACCGGGGAGCTGTTTTTT.

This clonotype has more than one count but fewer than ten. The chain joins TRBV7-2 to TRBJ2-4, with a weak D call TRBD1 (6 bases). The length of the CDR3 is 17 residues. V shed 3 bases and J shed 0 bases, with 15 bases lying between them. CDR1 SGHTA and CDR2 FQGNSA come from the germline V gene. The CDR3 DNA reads TGTGCCAGCAGCTTCCCACCCGGGACACTAGCCAAAAACATTCAGTACTTC. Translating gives CASSFPPGTLAKNIQYF.

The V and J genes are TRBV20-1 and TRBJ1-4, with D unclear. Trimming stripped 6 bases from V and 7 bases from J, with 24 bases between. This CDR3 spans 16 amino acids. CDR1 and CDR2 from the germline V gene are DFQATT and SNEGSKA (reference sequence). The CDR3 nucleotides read TGCAGTGCCAGACCGACCGAGGACCCTACGGGTGAAAAACTGTTTTTT. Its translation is CSARPTEDPTGEKLFF.